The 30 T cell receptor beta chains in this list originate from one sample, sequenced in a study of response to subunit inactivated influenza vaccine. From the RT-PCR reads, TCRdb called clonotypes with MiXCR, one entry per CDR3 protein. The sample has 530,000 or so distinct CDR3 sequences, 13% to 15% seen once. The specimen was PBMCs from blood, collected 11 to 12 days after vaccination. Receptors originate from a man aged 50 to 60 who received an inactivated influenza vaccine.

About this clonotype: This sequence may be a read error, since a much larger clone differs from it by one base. CDR3 sequence reads: CASRLGYTEAFF. For the CDR3, the DNA is TGTGCCAGCAGGTTAGGGTACACTGAAGCTTTCTTT. The chain employs TRBV12-3 or TRBV12-4 and TRBJ1-1; the D is unclear. This CDR3 spans 12 amino acids.

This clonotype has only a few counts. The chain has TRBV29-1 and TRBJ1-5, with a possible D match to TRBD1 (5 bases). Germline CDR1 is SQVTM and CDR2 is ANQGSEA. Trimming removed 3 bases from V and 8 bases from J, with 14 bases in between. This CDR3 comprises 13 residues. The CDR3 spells CSVEFQRGEPQHF. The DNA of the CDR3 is TGCAGCGTTGAGTTTCAGCGGGGGGAGCCCCAGCATTTT.

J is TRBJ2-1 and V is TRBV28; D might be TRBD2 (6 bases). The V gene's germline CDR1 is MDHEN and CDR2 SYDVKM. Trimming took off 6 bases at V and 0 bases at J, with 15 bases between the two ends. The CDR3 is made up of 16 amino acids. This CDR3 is CASRPGSGVSYNEQFF. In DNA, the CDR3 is TGTGCCAGCAGGCCCGGATCGGGGGTCTCCTACAATGAGCAGTTCTTC.

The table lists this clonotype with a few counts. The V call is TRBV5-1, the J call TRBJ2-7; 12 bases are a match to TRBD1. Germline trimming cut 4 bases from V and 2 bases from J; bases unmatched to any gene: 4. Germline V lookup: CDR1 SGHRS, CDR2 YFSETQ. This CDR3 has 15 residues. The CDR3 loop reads CASSIGTGGAYEQYF. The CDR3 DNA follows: TGCGCCAGCAGCATTGGGACAGGGGGCGCCTACGAGCAGTACTTC.

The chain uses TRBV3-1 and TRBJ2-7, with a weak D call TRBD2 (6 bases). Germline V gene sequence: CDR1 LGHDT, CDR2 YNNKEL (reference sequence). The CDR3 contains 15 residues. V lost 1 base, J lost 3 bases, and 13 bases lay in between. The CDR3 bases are TGTGCCAGCAGCCAAGCGCGGGGTTCCATCTACGAGCAGTACTTC. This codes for CASSQARGSIYEQYF.

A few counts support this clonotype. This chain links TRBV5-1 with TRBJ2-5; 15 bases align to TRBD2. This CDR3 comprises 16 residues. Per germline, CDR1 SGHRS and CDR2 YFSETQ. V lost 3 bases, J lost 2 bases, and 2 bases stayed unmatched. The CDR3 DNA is TGCGCCAGCAGCTCTGGGACTAGCGGGGGGCAAGAGACCCAGTACTTC. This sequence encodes CASSSGTSGGQETQYF.

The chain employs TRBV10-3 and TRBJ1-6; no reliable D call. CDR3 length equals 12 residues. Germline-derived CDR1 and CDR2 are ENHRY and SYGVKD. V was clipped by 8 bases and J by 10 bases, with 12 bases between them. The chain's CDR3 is CAISERESPLHF. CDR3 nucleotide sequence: TGTGCCATCTCGGAACGCGAATCACCCCTCCACTTT.

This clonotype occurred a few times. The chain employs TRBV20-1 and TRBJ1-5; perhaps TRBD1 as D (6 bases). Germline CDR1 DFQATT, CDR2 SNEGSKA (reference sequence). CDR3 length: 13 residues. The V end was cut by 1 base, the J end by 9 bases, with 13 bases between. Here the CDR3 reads CSARARGARPQHF. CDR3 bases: TGCAGTGCTAGAGCGAGGGGGGCACGGCCCCAGCATTTT.

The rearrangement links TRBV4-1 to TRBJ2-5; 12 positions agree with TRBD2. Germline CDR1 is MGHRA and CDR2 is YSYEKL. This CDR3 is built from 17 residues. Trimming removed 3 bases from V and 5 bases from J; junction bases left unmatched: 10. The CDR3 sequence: CASSQVSSGGGRETQYF. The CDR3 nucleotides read TGCGCCAGCAGCCAGGTCTCTAGCGGGGGGGGTCGTGAGACCCAGTACTTC.

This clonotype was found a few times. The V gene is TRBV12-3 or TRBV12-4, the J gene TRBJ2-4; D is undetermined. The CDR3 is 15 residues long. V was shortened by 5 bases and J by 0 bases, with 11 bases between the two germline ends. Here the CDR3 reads CASSTGRLAKNIQYF. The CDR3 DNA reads TGTGCCAGCAGTACTGGACGGCTAGCCAAAAACATTCAGTACTTC.

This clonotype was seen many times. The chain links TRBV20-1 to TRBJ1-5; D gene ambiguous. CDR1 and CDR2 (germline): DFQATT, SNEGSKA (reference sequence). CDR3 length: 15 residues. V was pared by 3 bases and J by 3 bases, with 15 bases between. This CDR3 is CSASIVSGNNQPQHF. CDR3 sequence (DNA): TGCAGTGCTAGTATTGTAAGCGGTAACAATCAGCCCCAGCATTTT.

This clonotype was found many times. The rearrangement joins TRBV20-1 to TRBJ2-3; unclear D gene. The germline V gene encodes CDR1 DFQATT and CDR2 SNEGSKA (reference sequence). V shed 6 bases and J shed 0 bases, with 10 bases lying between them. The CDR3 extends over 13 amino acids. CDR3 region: CSAPIGSTDTQYF. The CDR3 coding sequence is TGCAGTGCCCCCATTGGGAGCACAGATACGCAGTATTTT.

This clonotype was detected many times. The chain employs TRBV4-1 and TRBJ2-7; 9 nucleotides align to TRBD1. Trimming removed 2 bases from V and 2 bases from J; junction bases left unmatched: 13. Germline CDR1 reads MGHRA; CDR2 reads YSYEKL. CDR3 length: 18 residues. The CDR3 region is CASSQIQPPGQGTYEQYF. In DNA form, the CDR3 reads TGCGCCAGCAGCCAAATCCAACCCCCGGGACAGGGTACCTACGAGCAGTACTTC.

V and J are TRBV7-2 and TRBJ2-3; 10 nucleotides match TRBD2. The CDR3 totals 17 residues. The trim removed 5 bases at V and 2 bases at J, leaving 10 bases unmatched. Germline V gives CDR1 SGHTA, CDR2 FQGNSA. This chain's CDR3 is CASSRSGGTRYTDTQYF. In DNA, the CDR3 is TGTGCCAGCAGCCGTAGCGGGGGGACACGATACACAGATACGCAGTATTTT.

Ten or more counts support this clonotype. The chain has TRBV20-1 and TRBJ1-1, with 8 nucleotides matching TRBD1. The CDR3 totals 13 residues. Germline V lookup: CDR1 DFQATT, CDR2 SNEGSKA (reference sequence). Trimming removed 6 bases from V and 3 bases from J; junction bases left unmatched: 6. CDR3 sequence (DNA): TGCAGTGCCTGGGCAGGGGGCTACACTGAAGCTTTCTTT. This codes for CSAWAGGYTEAFF.

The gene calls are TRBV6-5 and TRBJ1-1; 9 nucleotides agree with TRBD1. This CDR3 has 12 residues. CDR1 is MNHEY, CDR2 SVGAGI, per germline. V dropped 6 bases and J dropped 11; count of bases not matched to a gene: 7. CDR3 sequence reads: CASRQTGGGAFF. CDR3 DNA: TGTGCCAGCAGGCAGACAGGGGGAGGCGCTTTCTTT.

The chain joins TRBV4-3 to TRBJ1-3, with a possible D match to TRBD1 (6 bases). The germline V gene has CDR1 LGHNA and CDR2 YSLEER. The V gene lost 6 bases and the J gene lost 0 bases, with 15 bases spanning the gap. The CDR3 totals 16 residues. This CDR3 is CASSSSTGSSGNTIYF. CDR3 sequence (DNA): TGCGCCAGCAGTTCGTCAACAGGGTCCTCTGGAAACACCATATATTTT.

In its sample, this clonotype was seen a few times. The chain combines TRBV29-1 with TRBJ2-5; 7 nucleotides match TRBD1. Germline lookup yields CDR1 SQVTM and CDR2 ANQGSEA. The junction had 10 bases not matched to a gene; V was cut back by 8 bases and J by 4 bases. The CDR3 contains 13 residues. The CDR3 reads CSISGGHLETQYF. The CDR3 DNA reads TGCAGCATCTCAGGGGGACACTTAGAGACCCAGTACTTC. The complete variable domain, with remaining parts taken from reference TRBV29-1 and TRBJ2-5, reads SAVISQKPSRDICQRGTSLTIQCQVDSQVTMMFWYRQQPGQSLTLIATANQGSEATYESGFVIDKFPISRPNLTFSTLTVSNMSPEDSSIYLCSISGGHLETQYFGPGTRLLVL.

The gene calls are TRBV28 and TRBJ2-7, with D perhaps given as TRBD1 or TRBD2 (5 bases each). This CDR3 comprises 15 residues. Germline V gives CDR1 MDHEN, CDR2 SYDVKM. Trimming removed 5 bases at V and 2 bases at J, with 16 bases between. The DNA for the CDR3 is TGTGCCAGCAGTCCCGGGACGTTTTCGACCTACGAGCAGTACTTC. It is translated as CASSPGTFSTYEQYF.

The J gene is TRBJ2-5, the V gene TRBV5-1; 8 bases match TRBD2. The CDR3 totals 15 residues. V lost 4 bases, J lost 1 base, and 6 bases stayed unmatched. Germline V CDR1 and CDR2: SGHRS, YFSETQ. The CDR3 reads CASSLITSGQETQYF. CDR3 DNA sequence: TGCGCCAGCAGCCTTATAACTAGCGGCCAAGAGACCCAGTACTTC.

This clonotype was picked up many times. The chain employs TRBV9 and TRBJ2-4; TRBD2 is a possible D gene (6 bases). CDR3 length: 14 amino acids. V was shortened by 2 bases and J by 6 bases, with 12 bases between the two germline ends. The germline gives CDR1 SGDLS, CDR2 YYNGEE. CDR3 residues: CASSVGGYGNIQYF. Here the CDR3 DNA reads TGTGCCAGCAGCGTTGGGGGGTATGGAAACATTCAGTACTTC.

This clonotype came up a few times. The CDR3 spells CASSPGSERQFF. CDR3 DNA: TGTGCCAGCAGCCCGGGGTCCGAAAGGCAGTTCTTC. V is TRBV5-6 and J is TRBJ2-1, with a possible D match to TRBD2 (5 bases). This CDR3 is 12 amino acids long. Deletions cut 4 bases from V and 12 bases from J, with 14 bases between. The germline V gene encodes CDR1 SGHDT and CDR2 YYEEEE. Full variable domain (outside the CDR3, taken from reference TRBV5-6 and TRBJ2-1): DAGVTQSPTHLIKTRGQQVTLRCSPKSGHDTVSWYQQALGQGPQFIFQYYEEEERQRGNFPDRFSGHQFPNYSSELNVNALLLGDSALYLCASSPGSERQFFGPGTRLTVL.

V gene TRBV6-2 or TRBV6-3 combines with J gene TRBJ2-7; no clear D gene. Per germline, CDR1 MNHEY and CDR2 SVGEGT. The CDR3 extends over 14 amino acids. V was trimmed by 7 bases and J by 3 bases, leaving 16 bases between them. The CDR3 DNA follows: TGTGCCAGCAAATTGTCGGTGTCAGTCTACGAGCAGTACTTC. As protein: CASKLSVSVYEQYF.

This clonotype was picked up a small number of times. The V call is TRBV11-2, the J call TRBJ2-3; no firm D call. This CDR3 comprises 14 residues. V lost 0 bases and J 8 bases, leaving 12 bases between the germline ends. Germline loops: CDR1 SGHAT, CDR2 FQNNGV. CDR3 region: CASSLDRWSGTQYF. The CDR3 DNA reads TGTGCCAGCAGCTTAGATCGCTGGAGTGGTACGCAGTATTTT.

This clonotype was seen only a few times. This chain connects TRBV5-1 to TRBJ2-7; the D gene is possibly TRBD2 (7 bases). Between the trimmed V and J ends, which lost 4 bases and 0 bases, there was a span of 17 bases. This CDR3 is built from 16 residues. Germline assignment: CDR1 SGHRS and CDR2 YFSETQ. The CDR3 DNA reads TGCGCCAGCAGCAGGGGGGGCAGCGCGACCTCCTACGAGCAGTACTTC. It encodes CASSRGGSATSYEQYF. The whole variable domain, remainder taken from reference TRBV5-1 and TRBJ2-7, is KAGVTQTPRYLIKTRGQQVTLSCSPISGHRSVSWYQQTPGQGLQFLFEYFSETQRNKGNFPGRFSGRQFSNSRSEMNVSTLELGDSALYLCASSRGGSATSYEQYFGPGTRLTVT.

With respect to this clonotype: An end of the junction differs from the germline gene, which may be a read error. The CDR3 nucleotides read TGCAGCGTTTCCGGGACCGCGTCCCAGATTCTCTTC. Protein product: CSVSGTASQILF. This chain uses TRBV29-1 with TRBJ1-2, with D possibly TRBD1 on 5 matching bases. The germline V gene has CDR1 SQVTM and CDR2 ANQGSEA. The CDR3 runs 12 residues.

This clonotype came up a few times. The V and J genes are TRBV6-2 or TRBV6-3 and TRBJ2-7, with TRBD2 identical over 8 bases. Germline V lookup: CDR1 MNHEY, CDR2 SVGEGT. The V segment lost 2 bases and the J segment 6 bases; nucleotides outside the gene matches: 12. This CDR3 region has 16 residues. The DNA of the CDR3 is TGTGCCAGCAGTTACCAGGAAGGCGGGGGGCAGCTCGAGCAGTACTTC. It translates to CASSYQEGGGQLEQYF.

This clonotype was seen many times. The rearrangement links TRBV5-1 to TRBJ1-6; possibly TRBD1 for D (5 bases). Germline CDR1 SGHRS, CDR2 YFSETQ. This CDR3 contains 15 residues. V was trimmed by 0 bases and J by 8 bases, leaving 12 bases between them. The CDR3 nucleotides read TGCGCCAGCAGCTTGGCCGTCCAGGGATATTCACCCCTCCACTTT. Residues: CASSLAVQGYSPLHF.

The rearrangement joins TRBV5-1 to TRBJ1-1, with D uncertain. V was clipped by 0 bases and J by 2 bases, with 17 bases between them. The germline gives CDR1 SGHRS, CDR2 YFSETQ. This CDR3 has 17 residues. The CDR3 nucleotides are TGCGCCAGCAGCTTGGCCGTAGGAGGACCCATAAACACTGAAGCTTTCTTT. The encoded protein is CASSLAVGGPINTEAFF.

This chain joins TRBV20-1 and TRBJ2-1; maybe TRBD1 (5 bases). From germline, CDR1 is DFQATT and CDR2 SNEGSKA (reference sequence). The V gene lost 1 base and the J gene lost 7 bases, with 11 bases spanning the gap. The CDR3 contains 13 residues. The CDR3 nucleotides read TGCAGTGCTAGAGGTTTCAGGGCTAATGAGCAGTTCTTC. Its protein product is CSARGFRANEQFF.